The 10 T cell receptor beta chains below come from one sample, sequenced in a study of neurological immune-mediated disorders. Using its own MiXCR run on the 5' RACE reads, TCRdb lists one record per CDR3 protein. The sample records some 60,000 distinct CDR3 sequences, around 10% being singletons. Noted time point: longitudinal time-point 2. Material: PBMCs. These receptors were taken from a man aged 25-45 years in good health.

This clonotype was observed at least ten times. The chain combines TRBV5-5 with TRBJ1-5; a weak D match, TRBD1 (5 bases). The germline V gene encodes CDR1 SGHKS and CDR2 YYEKEE (reference sequence). This CDR3 contains 15 residues. The V end was cut by 2 bases, the J end by 0 bases, with 9 bases between. The DNA of the CDR3 is TGTGCCAGCAGCTTTGGGACCTATAGCAATCAGCCCCAGCATTTT. This sequence encodes CASSFGTYSNQPQHF.

This clonotype was seen many times. In DNA, the CDR3 is TGCAGTGCACTAGCTAATCCCGGGGAGCTGTTTTTT. It is translated as CSALANPGELFF. The chain joins TRBV20-1 to TRBJ2-2; a weak D match, TRBD2 (6 bases). V was shortened by 6 bases and J by 6 bases, with 11 bases between the two germline ends. Germline V CDR1 and CDR2: DFQATT, SNEGSKA (reference sequence). This CDR3 has 12 amino acids.

This chain connects TRBV19 to TRBJ2-2; D possibly corresponds to TRBD1 (6 bases). The CDR3 has 15 amino acids. The germline V gene encodes CDR1 LNHDA and CDR2 SQIVND (reference sequence). Trimming stripped 4 bases from V and 12 bases from J, with 21 bases between. The CDR3 loop reads CASSTWTAASMKLFF. The DNA for the CDR3 is TGTGCCAGTAGTACCTGGACAGCCGCTAGTATGAAGCTGTTTTTT.

In this sample, this clonotype turned up many times. J is TRBJ2-7 and V is TRBV7-2, with 8 bases identical to TRBD2. Trimming cost V 5 bases and J 3 bases; bases outside gene matches: 9. CDR3 length: 15 amino acids. Germline lookup yields CDR1 SGHTA and CDR2 FQGNSA. CDR3 bases: TGTGCCAGCAGCCTCGGACTAGCCGCCTACTACGAGCAGTACTTC. The encoded protein is CASSLGLAAYYEQYF.

This clonotype was seen repeatedly, ten times or more. This chain joins TRBV2 and TRBJ2-1; 12 bases are shared with TRBD1. J was trimmed by 9 bases and V by 7 bases; bases with no gene match: 13. The CDR3 totals 16 residues. CDR1 is SNHLY and CDR2 is FYNNEI in the germline V gene. CDR3 in amino acids: CASTEGPGQGASEQFF. CDR3 nucleotide sequence: TGTGCCAGCACGGAGGGGCCGGGACAGGGGGCGTCTGAGCAGTTCTTC.

This clonotype was seen many times. CDR3 in DNA: TGCAGTGCTAGAGTCCAGGAGCCCGCGTCACCCCTCCACTTT. Translation: CSARVQEPASPLHF. This sequence joins TRBV20-1 and TRBJ1-6; the D is unclear. Germline-derived CDR1 and CDR2 are DFQATT and SNEGSKA (reference sequence). CDR3 length equals 14 residues. The V end lost 1 base, the J end lost 10 bases, and 14 bases lay between the germline ends.

At least ten counts were recorded for this clonotype. V and J are TRBV7-9 and TRBJ2-2, with a weak D call TRBD1 (5 bases). Germline loops: CDR1 SEHNR, CDR2 FQNEAQ (reference sequence). The V end lost 5 bases, the J end lost 5 bases, and 6 bases lay between the germline ends. The CDR3 totals 12 residues. DNA of the CDR3: TGTGCCAGCAGCGCAGGGACCGGGGAGCTGTTTTTT. Translating it yields CASSAGTGELFF.

This clonotype was seen repeatedly, ten times or more. The chain uses TRBV12-3 or TRBV12-4 and TRBJ2-5; the D call may be TRBD1 or TRBD2 (5 bases each). There are 14 residues in the CDR3. Trimming cost V 3 bases and J 7 bases, with 15 bases left between them. This chain's CDR3 is CASSLPDGAGTQYF. DNA of the CDR3: TGTGCCAGCAGTTTGCCGGACGGGGCGGGGACCCAGTACTTC.

At least ten counts were recorded for this clonotype. This rearrangement joins TRBV5-1 to TRBJ1-3; D not resolved. V lost 4 bases and J lost 4, with 21 bases in between. Germline-derived CDR1 and CDR2 are SGHRS and YFSETQ. The CDR3 has 17 amino acids. CDR3 coding DNA: TGCGCCAGCAGCGCACAACTGACCGGGCGGTCCGGAAACACCATATATTTT. This translates into CASSAQLTGRSGNTIYF.

This clonotype was picked up many times. This chain links TRBV7-9 with TRBJ2-2; the match to TRBD1 covers 12 bases. The CDR3 totals 16 residues. V gave up 6 bases and J gave up 7 bases; unmatched junction bases: 9. Germline loops: CDR1 SEHNR, CDR2 FQNEAQ (reference sequence). The CDR3 sequence: CASRRPGQGAVGELFF. In nucleotides, the CDR3 is TGTGCCAGCAGGCGCCCGGGACAGGGGGCTGTCGGGGAGCTGTTTTTT.